The 18 T cell receptor beta chains in this list originate from one sample, sequenced in a study of cytomegalovirus exposure and HLA in healthy donors. The PCR had 60 Vbeta and 13 Jbeta primers. Repertoires were generated with immunoSEQ multiplex PCR, while TCRdb's copy carries only in-frame clones and drops some. The sample has 150,000 to 200,000 clones; around 80% are singletons. Sequencing was carried out using PBMCs. These receptors all stem from a man between 18 and 35 years old in good health and CMV-seronegative.

The chain carries TRBV10-3 and TRBJ2-2, with 7 bases that match TRBD2. This CDR3 comprises 17 residues. The V segment lost 4 bases and the J segment 3 bases; nucleotides outside the gene matches: 11. Germline values: CDR1 ENHRY, CDR2 SYGVKD. Here the CDR3 DNA reads TGTGCCATCAGTGTTTCTGGTGGCGGGAGAGACACCGGGGAGCTGTTTTTT. Translating gives CAISVSGGGRDTGELFF.

A single count supports this clone. This chain uses TRBV7-8 with TRBJ1-1; 8 nucleotides match TRBD1. Germline assignment: CDR1 SGHVS and CDR2 FQNEAQ. V was clipped by 5 bases and J by 7 bases; unmatched bases: 6. CDR3 length equals 13 residues. The CDR3 reads CASSPGQAGEAFF. In DNA, the CDR3 is TGTGCCAGCAGCCCGGGACAGGCAGGTGAAGCTTTCTTT.

CDR3 sequence: CSVQASGGYEQYF. The CDR3 nucleotides are TGCAGCGTTCAAGCTAGCGGGGGTTACGAGCAGTACTTC. The J gene is TRBJ2-7, the V gene TRBV29-1; 10 bases fit TRBD2. This CDR3 comprises 13 residues. Germline CDR1 SQVTM, CDR2 ANQGSEA. J gave up 4 bases and V 5 bases, and 5 bases lay outside the gene matches.

The rearrangement links TRBV7-6 to TRBJ2-5, with 12 bases aligning to TRBD2. V shed 6 bases, J shed 1 base, and the junction held 6 bases outside the gene matches. Germline V CDR1 and CDR2: SGHVS, FNYEAQ. The length of the CDR3 is 16 residues. The CDR3 reads CASRSGLAGSQETQYF. The CDR3 nucleotides read TGTGCCAGCAGATCCGGACTAGCGGGGAGCCAAGAGACCCAGTACTTC. The full variable domain, rest sourced from reference TRBV7-6 and TRBJ2-5, is GAGVSQSPRYKVTKRGQDVALRCDPISGHVSLYWYRQALGQGPEFLTYFNYEAQQDKSGLPNDRFSAERPEGSISTLTIQRTEQRDSAMYRCASRSGLAGSQETQYFGPGTRLLVL.

The CDR3 DNA is TGTGCCAGCAGCAGGGGTAACACTGAAGCTTTCTTT. Translating it yields CASSRGNTEAFF. The chain recombines TRBV27 with TRBJ1-1; a weak D match, TRBD1 (6 bases). There are 12 residues in the CDR3. Germline assignment: CDR1 MNHEY and CDR2 SMNVEV (reference sequence). Trimming removed 6 bases from V and 2 bases from J, with 7 bases in between.

This clone was seen just once. The rearrangement uses TRBV18 and TRBJ1-1; D is perhaps TRBD1 (6 bases). CDR1 is KGHSH, CDR2 LQKENI, per germline. V was shortened by 6 bases and J by 5 bases, with 16 bases between the two germline ends. The CDR3 covers 14 residues. This CDR3 reads CASSPIPGETEAFF. The CDR3 DNA reads TGTGCCAGCTCCCCCATCCCAGGGGAAACTGAAGCTTTCTTT.

The V call is TRBV7-9, the J call TRBJ2-7; no reliable D call. The ends were cut back, 2 bases at V and 6 bases at J, with 8 bases in the middle. Per the germline V gene, CDR1 is SEHNR and CDR2 is FQNEAQ (reference sequence). This CDR3 is 12 amino acids long. The CDR3 coding sequence is TGTGCCAGCAGCTTACCGGGTGGCGAGCAGTACTTC. Translated, it gives CASSLPGGEQYF.

This clone was seen only once. V gene TRBV11-2 combines with J gene TRBJ2-3; weak D call: TRBD2 (5 bases). Per germline, CDR1 SGHAT and CDR2 FQNNGV. V dropped 5 bases and J dropped 12 bases, with 21 bases sitting between them. The length of the CDR3 is 14 residues. The CDR3 DNA reads as TGTGCCAGCAGCCGTAGGGTGGCAGCGGTGTCCCAGTATTTT. Its translation: CASSRRVAAVSQYF.

This sequence joins TRBV28 and TRBJ2-5; 9 bases match TRBD1. This CDR3 comprises 16 residues. Germline loops: CDR1 MDHEN, CDR2 SYDVKM. V gave up 6 bases and J gave up 5 bases; unmatched junction bases: 13. CDR3 DNA sequence: TGTGCCAGCAGCCTAGGGACAGGGCCGGTAGGGGAGACCCAGTACTTC. It codes for CASSLGTGPVGETQYF.

The chain is built from TRBV4-1 and TRBJ2-3; TRBD2 aligns across 12 bases. Germline lookup yields CDR1 MGHRA and CDR2 YSYEKL. The V segment lost 3 bases and the J segment 2 bases; nucleotides outside the gene matches: 6. The CDR3 spans 17 residues. This CDR3 reads CASSQTSGGLLTDTQYF. The CDR3 region has the DNA TGCGCCAGCAGCCAGACTAGCGGGGGACTGCTCACAGATACGCAGTATTTT.

There are a few counts of this clone. The chain is built from TRBV19 and TRBJ1-5; TRBD1 might be the D (5 bases). Trimming stripped 6 bases from V and 8 bases from J, with 23 bases between. The CDR3 consists of 16 residues. Germline V CDR1 and CDR2: LNHDA, SQIVND (reference sequence). The CDR3 bases are TGTGCCAGTAGCCCTCTTTTCGGGACTCGGGTTAAGCCCCAGCATTTT. Its translation: CASSPLFGTRVKPQHF.

V gene TRBV7-2 combines with J gene TRBJ2-1, with 11 bases matching TRBD2. Germline trimming cut 5 bases from V and 5 bases from J; bases unmatched to any gene: 2. CDR3 length equals 14 residues. Germline lookup yields CDR1 SGHTA and CDR2 FQGNSA. In DNA form, the CDR3 reads TGTGCCAGCAGCCCGGGACTAGCGGACAATGAGCAGTTCTTC. It codes for CASSPGLADNEQFF. Looking up the rest from reference TRBV7-2 and TRBJ2-1 gives the full variable domain: GAGVSQSPSNKVTEKGKDVELRCDPISGHTALYWYRQSLGQGLEFLIYFQGNSAPDKSGLPSDRFSAERTGGSVSTLTIQRTQQEDSAVYLCASSPGLADNEQFFGPGTRLTVL.

The chain links TRBV11-2 to TRBJ1-2; D call uncertain. The V end was cut by 4 bases, the J end by 0 bases, with 12 bases between. Germline V lookup: CDR1 SGHAT, CDR2 FQNNGV. The CDR3 covers 15 residues. The CDR3 sequence: CASSWSVESNYGYTF. Written as DNA, the CDR3 is TGTGCCAGCAGCTGGTCGGTCGAATCTAACTATGGCTACACCTTC.

The chain carries TRBV11-3 and TRBJ1-1; D not resolved. CDR1 is SGHNT, CDR2 YENEEA, per germline. The V gene lost 5 bases and the J gene lost 1 base, with 8 bases spanning the gap. The CDR3 totals 13 residues. The CDR3 region has the DNA TGTGCCAGCAGCCATAATAGGAACACTGAAGCTTTCTTT. Translating it yields CASSHNRNTEAFF.

The gene calls are TRBV6-5 and TRBJ1-6, with TRBD1 matching over 7 bases. Germline V gene lookup returns CDR1 MNHEY and CDR2 SVGAGI. V gave up 9 bases and J gave up 3 bases; unmatched junction bases: 8. The CDR3 totals 15 residues. The CDR3 nucleotides are TGTGCCAGTCGGACAGGCGCGAACTATAATTCACCCCTCCACTTT. It encodes CASRTGANYNSPLHF.

The count of this clone is one. The rearrangement joins TRBV15 to TRBJ2-5; the match to TRBD1 covers 9 bases. Germline-derived CDR1 and CDR2 are LNHNV and YYDKDF (reference sequence). The J segment lost 5 bases and the V segment lost 3 bases, leaving 4 bases of the junction unmatched. The CDR3 covers 14 residues. The CDR3 DNA sequence: TGTGCCACCAGCAGCACAGGGGGCGGTGAGACCCAGTACTTC. This encodes CATSSTGGGETQYF.

The CDR3 is CASSHPRGDTQYF. DNA of the CDR3: TGCGCCAGCAGCCACCCACGAGGAGATACGCAGTATTTT. The chain recombines TRBV4-1 with TRBJ2-3; no firm D call. The V and J ends lost 3 bases and 5 bases respectively, with 9 bases between them. This CDR3 comprises 13 residues. Germline V gene data show CDR1 as MGHRA and CDR2 as YSYEKL.

The chain is built from TRBV11-2 and TRBJ1-4, with 7 bases fitting TRBD1. The CDR3 consists of 15 residues. V shed 4 bases, J shed 4 bases, and the junction held 6 bases outside the gene matches. Germline assignment: CDR1 SGHAT and CDR2 FQNNGV. CDR3: CASSSPGQLNEKLFF. The CDR3 DNA reads TGTGCCAGCAGCTCACCGGGACAGCTTAATGAAAAACTGTTTTTT.